Listed here are 20 T cell receptor beta chains from one sample, sequenced in a study of T cell responses to AZD1222 COVID-19 vaccine. Sequencing was performed with immunoSEQ multiplex PCR; in TCRdb, only in-frame clones are kept and a portion is missing. The sample includes more than 85,000 clones, 89% of them seen just once. Sample: peripheral blood, taken 28 days after the second AZD1222 dose. These receptor sequences come from an adult who received the AZD1222 COVID-19 vaccine.

As DNA, the CDR3 is TGTGCCAGCAGTTATAAGGGGGCCCCTTGGGACGAGCAGTACTTC. This translates into CASSYKGAPWDEQYF. The chain couples TRBV6-2 or TRBV6-3 to TRBJ2-7; 7 positions agree with TRBD1. Germline V lookup: CDR1 MNHEY, CDR2 SVGEGT. J lost 5 bases, V lost 3 bases, and 10 bases had no gene match. The CDR3 consists of 15 residues.

V is TRBV18 and J is TRBJ2-1; 9 bases are a match to TRBD2. Germline values: CDR1 KGHSH, CDR2 LQKENI. There are 15 residues in the CDR3. V was clipped by 0 bases and J by 14 bases; unmatched bases: 11. This CDR3 is CASSPPASGVRKEFF. The CDR3 region has the DNA TGTGCCAGCTCACCACCGGCTAGCGGGGTGCGGAAGGAGTTCTTC.

The chain has TRBV3-1 (or the pseudogene TRBV3-2) and TRBJ1-6; 8 bases align to TRBD1. Germline CDR1 LGHDT, CDR2 YNNKEL (reference sequence). J lost 7 bases, V lost 0 bases, and 2 bases had no gene match. The CDR3 length is 15 residues. The CDR3 region is CASSQDAGGNSPLHF. The CDR3 DNA sequence: TGTGCCAGCAGCCAAGATGCAGGGGGCAATTCACCCCTCCACTTT.

CDR3 protein: CASSPGLLQETQYF. CDR3 bases: TGTGCCAGCTCACCGGGACTGCTCCAAGAGACCCAGTACTTC. The chain couples TRBV18 to TRBJ2-5; D is perhaps TRBD2 (6 bases). Germline lookup yields CDR1 KGHSH and CDR2 LQKENI. Trimming stripped 3 bases from V and 1 base from J, with 9 bases between. This CDR3 is built from 14 residues. Full variable domain (missing parts from reference TRBV18 and TRBJ2-5): NAGVMQNPRHLVRRRGQEARLRCSPMKGHSHVYWYRQLPEEGLKFMVYLQKENIIDESGMPKERFSAEFPKEGPSILRIQQVVRGDSAAYFCASSPGLLQETQYFGPGTRLLVL.

V is TRBV7-9 and J is TRBJ2-7, with D maybe TRBD2 (7 bases). Germline assignment: CDR1 SEHNR and CDR2 FQNEAQ (reference sequence). V was cut by 1 base and J by 4 bases, with 17 bases left in between. The CDR3 is 16 amino acids. The CDR3 is CASSLGAGRGAYEQYF. CDR3 in DNA: TGTGCCAGCAGCTTAGGGGCGGGCCGGGGGGCTTACGAGCAGTACTTC.

V is TRBV28 and J is TRBJ2-7; 9 bases match TRBD1. Germline assignment: CDR1 MDHEN and CDR2 SYDVKM. V was pared by 3 bases and J by 5 bases, with 8 bases of the junction left unmatched. The CDR3 sequence is 15 residues long. As DNA, the CDR3 is TGTGCCAGCAGTTTTGGGGACAGGGCGCGGGACGAGCAGTACTTC. Amino acids: CASSFGDRARDEQYF.

This sequence joins TRBV6-5 and TRBJ2-1; 7 nucleotides match TRBD2. The CDR3 spans 14 residues. The germline V gene encodes CDR1 MNHEY and CDR2 SVGAGI. V gave up 8 bases and J gave up 3 bases; unmatched junction bases: 7. CDR3 nucleotide sequence: TGTGCCAGCGCGGAGCGGGGCTTCTACAATGAGCAGTTCTTC. This encodes CASAERGFYNEQFF.

The chain is built from TRBV3-1 (or the pseudogene TRBV3-2) and TRBJ2-2; TRBD2 matches 9 bases. The CDR3 consists of 19 residues. CDR1 is LGHDT, CDR2 YNNKEL, per germline (reference sequence). Trimming took 10 bases from V and 0 from J; bases not matched to a gene: 18. CDR3: CATSRGLAGWRTNTGELFF. The DNA for the CDR3 is TGTGCCACCAGTAGGGGACTAGCCGGGTGGAGAACGAACACCGGGGAGCTGTTTTTT.

The CDR3 sequence: CASKPSGNRYEQFF. CDR3 coding DNA: TGTGCCAGCAAGCCTAGCGGGAATAGGTATGAGCAGTTCTTC. This sequence joins TRBV2 and TRBJ2-1; 9 nucleotides agree with TRBD2. Trimming at V came to 7 bases and at J to 8 bases, leaving 9 bases not matched to a gene. Per germline, CDR1 SNHLY and CDR2 FYNNEI. This CDR3 spans 14 amino acids.

The chain's CDR3 is CASGNRRAANYEQYF. The CDR3 coding sequence is TGTGCCAGCGGTAATAGGAGGGCAGCCAACTACGAGCAGTACTTC. The chain carries TRBV6-5 and TRBJ2-7; D might be TRBD2 (6 bases). This CDR3 spans 15 amino acids. The V gene's germline CDR1 is MNHEY and CDR2 SVGAGI. Trimming stripped 8 bases from V and 3 bases from J, with 20 bases between.

The sample holds one count of this clone. DNA of the CDR3: TGTGCCAGCAGCCAAATGAAGGCCCTCGGCGAGCAGTACTTC. Translating gives CASSQMKALGEQYF. The gene calls are TRBV3-1 (or the pseudogene TRBV3-2) and TRBJ2-7; D unresolved. Germline V CDR1 and CDR2: LGHDT, YNNKEL (reference sequence). V lost 2 bases to trimming and J lost 6 bases, with 14 bases between them. This CDR3 comprises 14 residues.

The chain has TRBV11-3 and TRBJ2-4, with 9 bases lining up with TRBD2. The CDR3 consists of 19 residues. Germline CDR1 is SGHNT and CDR2 is YENEEA. V lost 0 bases and J lost 2; bases outside the gene matches: 11. CDR3 sequence: CASSLEGSGRSGPKNIQYF. CDR3 coding DNA: TGTGCCAGCAGCTTAGAGGGTAGCGGGAGAAGTGGACCCAAAAACATTCAGTACTTC.

The rearrangement links TRBV19 to TRBJ2-1, with D unresolved. Looked up from germline, CDR1 is LNHDA and CDR2 is SQIVND (reference sequence). The germline V and J ends were trimmed by 1 base and 3 bases, with 13 bases remaining between them. The CDR3 totals 16 residues. For the CDR3, the DNA is TGTGCCAGTAGTATAGGGTTGAGGCTAGTCTACAATGAGCAGTTCTTC. Amino acids: CASSIGLRLVYNEQFF.

The gene calls are TRBV19 and TRBJ1-6; TRBD1 might be the D (5 bases). In germline, CDR1 is LNHDA, CDR2 SQIVND (reference sequence). This CDR3 is 14 amino acids long. V lost 3 bases, J lost 7 bases, and 10 bases lay in between. CDR3 DNA sequence: TGTGCCAGTAGTATTGGACAACCGAATTCACCCCTCCACTTT. Its protein product is CASSIGQPNSPLHF.

J is TRBJ2-7 and V is TRBV5-4; D possibly corresponds to TRBD2 (6 bases). Germline V gene sequence: CDR1 SGHNT, CDR2 YYREEE (reference sequence). V gave up 4 bases and J gave up 6 bases, with 14 bases separating them. This CDR3 has 13 amino acids. The CDR3 sequence is CASSPGVGGEQYF. The CDR3 nucleotides are TGTGCCAGCAGCCCTGGGGTGGGAGGCGAGCAGTACTTC. The entire variable domain, with the rest obtained from reference TRBV5-4 and TRBJ2-7, is as follows: ETGVTQSPTHLIKTRGQQVTLRCSSQSGHNTVSWYQQALGQGPQFIFQYYREEENGRGNFPPRFSGLQFPNYSSELNVNALELDDSALYLCASSPGVGGEQYFGPGTRLTVT.

This clone came up once. This chain uses TRBV4-3 with TRBJ1-2; 7 nucleotides agree with TRBD1. This CDR3 contains 15 residues. Unmatched junction bases numbered 6, after V lost 1 base and J lost 4 bases. Germline CDR1 reads LGHNA; CDR2 reads YSLEER. This chain's CDR3 is CASSQGRQGSYGYTF. The CDR3 DNA reads as TGCGCCAGCAGCCAAGGGCGACAGGGAAGCTATGGCTACACCTTC.

The rearrangement joins TRBV6-2 or TRBV6-3 to TRBJ2-1; 7 nucleotides agree with TRBD2. V was pared by 6 bases and J by 6 bases, with 8 bases of the junction left unmatched. Germline V lookup: CDR1 MNHEY, CDR2 SVGEGT. The CDR3 contains 14 residues. The CDR3: CASSHGLEVNEQFF. The CDR3 bases are TGTGCCAGCAGCCATGGACTAGAAGTCAATGAGCAGTTCTTC.

The chain carries TRBV7-2 and TRBJ2-2, with D tentatively TRBD2 (6 bases). V was pared by 5 bases and J by 7 bases, with 20 bases between. Looked up from germline, CDR1 is SGHTA and CDR2 is FQGNSA. CDR3 length equals 16 residues. CDR3 sequence reads: CASSRPDSGGIGELFF. The CDR3 DNA is TGTGCCAGCAGCCGTCCTGACAGTGGAGGGATCGGGGAGCTGTTTTTT.

The chain employs TRBV6-1 and TRBJ2-7; tentatively, D is TRBD1 (5 bases). V was clipped by 0 bases and J by 3 bases, with 18 bases between them. The CDR3 runs to 17 residues. Germline V lookup: CDR1 MNHNS, CDR2 SASEGT. The CDR3 spells CASSEAPRAGKGYEQYF. In DNA form, the CDR3 reads TGTGCCAGCAGTGAAGCGCCAAGGGCAGGGAAAGGCTACGAGCAGTACTTC.

This clone came up once. V and J are TRBV5-5 and TRBJ2-7, with TRBD1 identical over 10 bases. The J segment lost 4 bases and the V segment lost 0 bases, leaving 4 bases of the junction unmatched. The germline V gene has CDR1 SGHKS and CDR2 YYEKEE (reference sequence). The CDR3 covers 15 residues. The chain's CDR3 is CASSLGQGAQYEQYF. Written as DNA, the CDR3 is TGTGCCAGCAGCTTGGGACAGGGGGCGCAGTACGAGCAGTACTTC. The full variable domain, rest sourced from reference TRBV5-5 and TRBJ2-7, is DAGVTQSPTHLIKTRGQQVTLRCSPISGHKSVSWYQQVLGQGPQFIFQYYEKEERGRGNFPDRFSARQFPNYSSELNVNALLLGDSALYLCASSLGQGAQYEQYFGPGTRLTVT.